This T cell receptor (beta chain) was sequenced for a study of blood T cell repertoires in COVID-19. On the study more broadly: Sample material is recorded as cDNA or gDNA derived from T cells, B-cell-depleted T cells, or PBMCs.

This CDR3 spans 14 amino acids. Looked up from germline, CDR1 is MDHEN and CDR2 is SYDVKM. The V gene end was trimmed by 7 bases and the J gene end by 4 bases; junction bases not matched to a gene: 7. As processed by the authors: Counts of nucleated cells, estimated from reference gene primer amplification, were obtained. Produced via immunoSEQ multiplex PCR; TCRdb's table is partial and in-frame only. V and J calls and clone size come straight from that table; D and trimming were deduced from the DNA. Seen here are some 200,000 clones, about four fifths observed once, and the top ten hold about 6%. Sequenced: peripheral blood. The V call is TRBV28, the J call TRBJ1-3, with 7 bases identical to TRBD1. The receptor's source is a woman in her thirties or forties with acute or convalescent COVID-19. This CDR3 reads CASNRQGSGNTIYF. The CDR3 nucleotides are TGTGCCAGCAATCGACAGGGCTCGGGAAACACCATATATTTT.